The sequence of this T cell receptor beta chain was determined in a study of blood T cell repertoires in COVID-19. Study-level information: Samples taken during acute and convalescent COVID-19 were collected in the United States, Italy and Spain.

From germline, CDR1 is SGHTS and CDR2 YDEGEE. The ends lost 2 bases at V and 15 bases at J; junction bases unmatched: 10. CDR3 length: 14 residues. Clones were sequenced by immunoSEQ multiplex PCR, and TCRdb holds only the in-frame ones, with some missing. Altogether 93,000 or so clones are present, roughly 84% being singletons, with the ten largest covering about 11%. This clonotype was obtained from a human donor in a cohort sampled during active COVID-19. The chain has TRBV5-8 and TRBJ2-1; 11 nucleotides align to TRBD2. The sample comprised peripheral blood. The CDR3 protein is CASSFGLAGGTRFF. As DNA, the CDR3 is TGTGCCAGCAGCTTCGGGCTAGCGGGGGGAACGAGGTTCTTC. The full variable domain, rest sourced from reference TRBV5-8 and TRBJ2-1, is EAGVTQSPTHLIKTRGQQATLRCSPISGHTSVYWYQQALGLGLQFLLWYDEGEERNRGNFPPRFSGRQFPNYSSELNVNALELEDSALYLCASSFGLAGGTRFFGPGTRLTVL.